This T cell receptor beta chain was identified during a study of monozygotic twins with inflammatory bowel disease. CDR3 length: 15 residues. The germline CDR1 and CDR2 sequences are SGHDT and YYEEEE. cDNA for each sample came from eight separate reactions. For each CDR3 protein, TCRdb gives one entry from its re-call of the 5' RACE reads, without DNA. Recorded for this sample: about 210,000 distinct CDR3 sequences. The sequence came from a human donor with ulcerative colitis or Crohn's disease, or a healthy co-twin of an affected twin (not recorded which). The V and J genes are TRBV5-6 and TRBJ1-2; the TRBD1 assignment by TCRdb is unverifiable without DNA. Sequenced: blood. The CDR3 region is CASSATGGYSHGYTF.